The present T cell receptor beta chain was sequenced within a study of CD8 T cells in ankylosing spondylitis. Study-wide findings and caveats: A TCR beta motif of under ten highly homologous variants seemed to mark ankylosing spondylitis blood. Disease-linked clones bore a CD8+ phenotype, appearing relatively rarely in peripheral blood.

Note on this clonotype: Antigen unknown.

V was pared by 2 bases and J by 5 bases, with 10 bases between. Per germline, CDR1 LGHDT and CDR2 YNNKEL (reference sequence). The CDR3 is 14 amino acids. Libraries for TCR beta were made by quantitative 5'-RACE with molecular barcodes. TCRdb fed the 5' RACE reads into MiXCR, producing one record per CDR3 protein. The repertoire holds 470,000 or so distinct CDR3 sequences, 25% to 30% seen once, with about 0.92% in the top ten. The source is a male donor with ankylosing spondylitis. The material sequenced was blood, either unsorted or a sorted T cell fraction (not recorded which). The chain employs TRBV3-1 and TRBJ1-5, with D possibly matching TRBD1 (6 bases). CDR3 DNA: TGTGCCAGCAGCCAAAGGGGGGAGGATCAGCCCCAGCATTTT. Residues: CASSQRGEDQPQHF.